These 8 T cell receptor beta chains came from one sample sequenced in a study of T-cell memory formation after mild COVID-19. TCRdb processed the 5' RACE reads anew with MiXCR; each CDR3 protein has one entry. The table records 200,000 to 250,000 distinct CDR3 sequences, over 9.5% of them present only once. The sample comprised PBMCs or a T cell subset sorted from them (not recorded which). The source is a man in his late teens or twenties who had mild COVID-19 (a few samples of this study predate the infection). Cell type and time point are not known.

A few counts support this clonotype. The rearrangement uses TRBV4-3 and TRBJ2-1; D not resolved. This CDR3 comprises 13 residues. Germline CDR1 reads LGHNA; CDR2 reads YSLEER. Trimming removed 0 bases at V and 9 bases at J, with 9 bases between. The CDR3 DNA reads TGCGCCAGCAGCCAAGAAGTTTGGAGTGAGCAGTTCTTC. Translating gives CASSQEVWSEQFF.

The chain employs TRBV2 and TRBJ2-5, with D perhaps TRBD1 or TRBD2 (5 bases each). Trimming stripped 3 bases from V and 3 bases from J, with 11 bases between. This CDR3 spans 14 amino acids. CDR1 and CDR2 (germline): SNHLY, FYNNEI. The CDR3 here is CASSEASREETQYF. The CDR3 nucleotides are TGTGCCAGCAGTGAGGCTAGCAGGGAAGAGACCCAGTACTTC.

In this sample, this clonotype turned up a few times. The chain carries TRBV3-1 and TRBJ2-3, with D perhaps given as TRBD1 or TRBD2 (6 bases each). Germline V gene data show CDR1 as LGHDT and CDR2 as YNNKEL (reference sequence). V was cut by 0 bases and J by 10 bases, with 11 bases left in between. This CDR3 is 13 amino acids long. CDR3 sequence (DNA): TGTGCCAGCAGCCAAGAAACCGGGGGCGCGCAGTATTTT. This sequence encodes CASSQETGGAQYF.

There are a few counts of this clonotype. The chain joins TRBV10-3 to TRBJ2-3; weak D call: TRBD1 (6 bases). The germline CDR1 and CDR2 sequences are ENHRY and SYGVKD. Deletions cut 0 bases from V and 3 bases from J, with 13 bases between. This CDR3 has 16 residues. CDR3 in DNA: TGTGCCATCAGTGAGTCGGGGGCGTCGGGAACAGATACGCAGTATTTT. It yields the protein CAISESGASGTDTQYF.

This clonotype was detected only a few times. The chain recombines TRBV10-2 with TRBJ1-5; no firm D call. From germline, CDR1 is WSHSY and CDR2 SAAADI. The V end was cut by 6 bases, the J end by 0 bases, with 6 bases between. The CDR3 extends over 13 amino acids. The CDR3 is CASRGSSNQPQHF. The CDR3 nucleotides read TGCGCCAGCAGGGGAAGTAGCAATCAGCCCCAGCATTTT.

CDR3 loop: CASSLGSRWNTEAFF. The CDR3 DNA follows: TGTGCCAGCAGTTTAGGTTCCAGGTGGAACACTGAAGCTTTCTTT. This rearrangement joins TRBV12-3 or TRBV12-4 to TRBJ1-1; D gene uncertain. V lost 1 base to trimming and J lost 1 base, with 10 bases between them. The CDR3 totals 15 residues.

The sample holds many counts of this clonotype. The gene calls are TRBV20-1 and TRBJ2-2; possibly TRBD1 for D (5 bases). Germline assignment: CDR1 DFQATT and CDR2 SNEGSKA (reference sequence). Trimming cost V 3 bases and J 6 bases, with 14 bases left between them. The CDR3 is made up of 14 amino acids. CDR3 DNA sequence: TGCAGTGCTAGTAACCCAAGGGGCGCCGGGGAGCTGTTTTTT. Amino acids: CSASNPRGAGELFF.

This clonotype was seen more than once but under ten times. V is TRBV18 and J is TRBJ2-3, with a possible D match to TRBD1 (5 bases). Trimming pared 6 bases from V and 4 bases from J, leaving 11 bases between. The CDR3 runs to 13 residues. Germline CDR1 is KGHSH and CDR2 is LQKENI. This CDR3 is CASSQGVADTQYF. The CDR3 DNA is TGTGCCAGCTCCCAAGGGGTTGCAGATACGCAGTATTTT.